The table lists the clone carrying this T cell receptor beta chain with a few counts. The data are from a study of blood T cell repertoires in COVID-19. Method: immunoSEQ multiplex PCR; TCRdb's copy keeps in-frame clones and lacks some. The sample comprises under 40,000 clones, about 86% of which are singletons, and about 5.9% rests with the top ten. The CDR3 is 14 amino acids. Germline values: CDR1 KGHSH, CDR2 LQKENI. V was shortened by 2 bases and J by 5 bases, with 12 bases between the two germline ends. The chain combines TRBV18 with TRBJ1-1; D perhaps matches TRBD1 (6 bases). The sample consisted of peripheral blood. This receptor was taken from a woman older than 75 with active or convalescent COVID-19. CDR3: CASSPGQRGTEAFF. The CDR3 DNA reads TGTGCCAGCTCACCAGGGCAGAGGGGGACTGAAGCTTTCTTT. The whole variable domain, remainder taken from reference TRBV18 and TRBJ1-1, is NAGVMQNPRHLVRRRGQEARLRCSPMKGHSHVYWYRQLPEEGLKFMVYLQKENIIDESGMPKERFSAEFPKEGPSILRIQQVVRGDSAAYFCASSPGQRGTEAFFGQGTRLTVV.